Listed below are T cell receptor beta chains from one sample, sequenced in a study of T cell responses to AZD1222 COVID-19 vaccine. The protocol was immunoSEQ multiplex PCR, while the TCRdb copy is restricted to in-frame clones and leaves out a portion. This sample has approximately 150,000 clones; roughly nine tenths occur once, and the top ten carry 4.5% to 6%. This sample comprised peripheral blood, obtained on day 0 of AZD1222 vaccination. The receptors shown here come from an adult in good health. Each CDR3 is given with its conserved first and last residue. Fields, in order: J gene, V gene, clone size, D gene, CDR3 DNA, CDR3 protein. A D gene is named only where the DNA matches it firmly. Part of the rows lack a size; the others show once, few, many or a class for expanded clones.

>TRBJ1-6|TRBV9|-|TRBD1
TGTGCCAGCAGCGGTAACTCTGGACAGGGTCGACTTTCACCCCTCCACTTT
CASSGNSGQGRLSPLHF
>TRBJ2-2|TRBV7-9|-|-
TGTGCCAGCAGCTTAATTCGAACCGGGGAGCTGTTTTTT
CASSLIRTGELFF
>TRBJ1-2|TRBV3-1/TRBV3-2|-|-
TGTGCCAGCAGCCAAGCTGCCGGGGGAGGCTATGGCTACACCTTC
CASSQAAGGGYGYTF
>TRBJ2-1|TRBV20-1|few|-
TGCAGTGCTAGATTCGGGAGCCGGCAGTTCTTC
CSARFGSRQFF
>TRBJ2-7|TRBV4-2|-|TRBD2
TGTGCCAGCAGCCAGTATCGTAGCGGGAGCTTCCTCGAGCAGTACTTC
CASSQYRSGSFLEQYF
>TRBJ2-1|TRBV7-6|-|TRBD2
TGTGCCAGCAGCGTCACTAGCGGGACCTACAATGAGCAGTTCTTC
CASSVTSGTYNEQFF
>TRBJ1-5|TRBV11-2|once|TRBD1
TGTGCCAGCAGCCGACAGGGGGCGCATCAGCCCCAGCATTTT
CASSRQGAHQPQHF
>TRBJ1-2|TRBV6-2/TRBV6-3|-|TRBD1
TGTGCCAGCAGTCCGGGGACAGACTCTGGCCGGGACACCTTC
CASSPGTDSGRDTF
>TRBJ1-4|TRBV7-3|-|TRBD1
TGTGCCAGCAGCTTATTGGGACAGGGGAATGAAAAACTGTTTTTT
CASSLLGQGNEKLFF
>TRBJ1-5|TRBV28|-|-
TGTGCCAGCAGTCTACGGATCTACCTTAGCAATCAGCCCCAGCATTTT
CASSLRIYLSNQPQHF
>TRBJ1-5|TRBV7-3|-|-
TGTGCCAGCAGCTCCAGGGCGGGCAATCAGCCCCAGCATTTT
CASSSRAGNQPQHF
>TRBJ2-1|TRBV4-2|-|-
TGTGCCAGCAGCCGAAACCCCCCTACCGGGGTCGGTGACAATGAGCAGTTCTTC
CASSRNPPTGVGDNEQFF
>TRBJ2-7|TRBV4-3|many|-
TGCGCCAGCAGCCAAGATTTGGTCCGCCCCCCCTACGAGCAGTACTTC
CASSQDLVRPPYEQYF
>TRBJ1-1|TRBV19|once|-
TGTGCCAGTAGCTCCCGGAGGGATGCTGAAGCTTTCTTT
CASSSRRDAEAFF
>TRBJ1-1|TRBV7-9|-|TRBD1
TGTGCCAGCACCAACAGGGGTAGGACTGAAGCTTTCTTT
CASTNRGRTEAFF
>TRBJ1-1|TRBV7-2|-|-
TGTGCCAGCAGCTTAGTTCCAAACAGCAACACTGAAGCTTTCTTT
CASSLVPNSNTEAFF
>TRBJ1-2|TRBV3-1/TRBV3-2|-|-
TGTGCCAGCAGCCAACCCGACAACGGTCCGCCAGAGGATGGCTACACCTTC
CASSQPDNGPPEDGYTF
>TRBJ1-4|TRBV9|-|TRBD1
TGTGCCAGCAGCGTAGGCGGGACAGGCACTAATGAAAAACTGTTTTTT
CASSVGGTGTNEKLFF
>TRBJ1-1|TRBV9|-|-
TGTGCCAGCAGCCGCTCCGGGACGGAGAACACTGAAGCTTTCTTT
CASSRSGTENTEAFF
>TRBJ1-2|TRBV6-2/TRBV6-3|once|-
TGTGCCAGCAGTTATTCGGACAGAAGCTATGGCTACACCTTC
CASSYSDRSYGYTF
>TRBJ2-5|TRBV25-1|-|-
TGTGCCAGCTCCCCCGCGATGGGTTTTGAGACCCAGTACTTC
CASSPAMGFETQYF
>TRBJ2-3|TRBV20-1|-|-
TGCAGTGCAGCGGGCACAGATACGCAGTATTTT
CSAAGTDTQYF
>TRBJ1-1|TRBV2|-|-
TGTGCCAGCAGTTCACAGCAGAACACTGAAGCTTTCTTT
CASSSQQNTEAFF
>TRBJ2-7|TRBV5-1|-|-
TGCGCCAGCAGTGAGGGGCGGCTAGACAGAGACGAGCAGTACTTC
CASSEGRLDRDEQYF
>TRBJ2-7|TRBV7-6|once|TRBD2
TGTGCCAGCAGCTTAGTGGCTAGCGGGTTCTACGAGCAGTACTTC
CASSLVASGFYEQYF